What follows is one T cell receptor beta chain and its context. The antigen remains unidentified. This record comes from a study of T cells after yellow fever vaccination. Study-level background: Researchers used SMART-Seq v4 Ultra Low Input to prepare fractions that had low cell numbers. Notes on the study in general: FACS-sorted repertoires could harbor abundant contaminating bulk-population clonotypes.

MiXCR was run by TCRdb on the 5' RACE reads, yielding one entry per CDR3 protein. The table has approximately 150,000 distinct CDR3 sequences, 9.3% seen once; the top ten hold roughly 36%. The germline gives CDR1 MGHRA, CDR2 YSYEKL. This CDR3 has 15 residues. Unmatched junction bases numbered 3, after V lost 1 base and J lost 4 bases. The chain employs TRBV4-1 and TRBJ2-3, with TRBD1 matching over 9 bases. This specimen consisted of CD8+ T cells sorted from PBMCs, obtained 45 days after the yellow fever booster vaccination. This TCR was recovered from a man aged 18 to 35 who received the YFV17D yellow fever vaccine. CDR3 sequence: CASSQAQGASDTQYF. The CDR3 bases are TGCGCCAGCAGCCAAGCACAGGGGGCCTCAGATACGCAGTATTTT.